These 21 T cell receptor beta chains came from one sample sequenced in a study of T-cell reconstitution after alpha-beta-depleted transplantation in children. The authors prepared the TCRbeta library with unique molecular identifiers. TCRdb reprocessed the PCR reads via MiXCR and lists one record per CDR3 protein. This sample has around 680,000 distinct CDR3 sequences, with over 15% found just once. The sample consisted of PBMCs from the stem cell graft donor, taken from the stem cell graft. These receptors came from a human donor who donated a stem cell graft to a child with acute myeloid leukemia.

This clonotype appeared once. V usage is TRBV4-1 and J usage is TRBJ1-4; D is unclear. Germline V gene data show CDR1 as MGHRA and CDR2 as YSYEKL. With 3 bases removed from V and 8 bases from J, the gap between germline ends came to 25 bases. The CDR3 length is 18 residues. CDR3 sequence: CASSHPIRQDSWNEKLFF. For the CDR3, the DNA is TGCGCCAGCAGCCATCCCATTCGACAAGATAGTTGGAACGAAAAACTGTTTTTT.

Many counts were recorded for this clonotype. The chain has TRBV29-1 and TRBJ1-3, with D possibly being TRBD1 (6 bases). V dropped 8 bases and J dropped 4 bases, with 9 bases sitting between them. The CDR3 is made up of 11 amino acids. Looked up from germline, CDR1 is SQVTM and CDR2 is ANQGSEA. For the CDR3, the DNA is TGCAGCACCGGACAGGGAAACACCATATATTTT. Protein product: CSTGQGNTIYF.

This sequence joins TRBV29-1 and TRBJ2-1, with D perhaps TRBD2 (6 bases). Germline loops: CDR1 SQVTM, CDR2 ANQGSEA. CDR3 length equals 16 residues. Trimming cost V 3 bases and J 5 bases, with 20 bases left between them. CDR3 sequence (DNA): TGCAGCGTTGACGGAGGGGATTACCCCACACACAATGAGCAGTTCTTC. It yields the protein CSVDGGDYPTHNEQFF.

This rearrangement joins TRBV12-3 or TRBV12-4 to TRBJ1-2, with a possible D match to TRBD1 (5 bases). The V gene lost 4 bases and the J gene lost 3 bases, with 6 bases spanning the gap. The CDR3 contains 12 residues. The CDR3 here is CASSSTDYGYTF. DNA of the CDR3: TGTGCCAGCAGTTCGACAGACTATGGCTACACCTTC.

This clonotype has just a few counts. The gene calls are TRBV7-2 and TRBJ2-5; TRBD1 matches at 9 bases. Germline V gives CDR1 SGHTA, CDR2 FQGNSA. V shed 5 bases and J 3 bases; nucleotides not matched to a gene: 4. The CDR3 runs to 14 residues. CDR3 in DNA: TGTGCCAGCAGCCCATGGACAGGGGAAGAGACCCAGTACTTC. This gives the protein CASSPWTGEETQYF.

This chain joins TRBV12-3 or TRBV12-4 and TRBJ1-2, with 7 bases fitting TRBD1. J gave up 8 bases and V 3 bases, and 15 bases lay outside the gene matches. There are 16 residues in the CDR3. The CDR3 region has the DNA TGTGCCAGCAGTTTTGCCCGTCCCGGGACAGTTTGGGGCTACACCTTC. As protein: CASSFARPGTVWGYTF.

Only one count was recorded for this clonotype. The chain couples TRBV6-5 to TRBJ2-1, with D possibly TRBD2 on 7 matching bases. Germline-derived CDR1 and CDR2 are MNHEY and SVGAGI. The CDR3 is 14 amino acids. V lost 2 bases and J 7 bases, leaving 12 bases between the germline ends. For the CDR3, the DNA is TGTGCCAGCAGTTACCGGGGGGCGCTGAATGAGCAGTTCTTC. Translated: CASSYRGALNEQFF.

V and J are TRBV7-2 and TRBJ1-1; maybe TRBD1 (5 bases). The CDR3 extends over 14 amino acids. CDR1 and CDR2 from the germline V gene are SGHTA and FQGNSA. The V end was cut by 1 base, the J end by 1 base, with 7 bases between. CDR3 nucleotide sequence: TGTGCCAGCAGCTTAGTTCAGGGGAACACTGAAGCTTTCTTT. Translated, it gives CASSLVQGNTEAFF.

This clonotype turned up a few times. The rearrangement links TRBV7-9 to TRBJ2-1; 12 bases map to TRBD1. CDR1 is SEHNR, CDR2 FQNEAQ, per germline (reference sequence). The CDR3 spans 15 residues. V trimming: 4 bases; J trimming: 10 bases; junction bases outside the gene matches: 8. Here the CDR3 reads CASSSSGTGGVEQFF. The CDR3 region has the DNA TGTGCCAGCAGCTCGTCCGGGACAGGGGGCGTAGAGCAGTTCTTC.

This clonotype was observed many times. The chain joins TRBV20-1 to TRBJ1-6; 7 bases agree with TRBD1. CDR3 length: 15 amino acids. CDR1 DFQATT and CDR2 SNEGSKA come from the germline V gene (reference sequence). V lost 6 bases and J lost 7; bases outside the gene matches: 12. The CDR3 sequence: CSADRQGRGNSPLHF. Here the CDR3 DNA reads TGCAGTGCAGATAGACAGGGAAGGGGAAATTCACCCCTCCACTTT.

This clonotype occurred many times. The rearrangement uses TRBV18 and TRBJ1-5; TRBD1 matches 7 bases. V was clipped by 8 bases and J by 3 bases; unmatched bases: 7. The CDR3 is 14 residues long. From germline, CDR1 is KGHSH and CDR2 LQKENI. This chain's CDR3 is CASSSTGANQPQHF. The CDR3 region has the DNA TGTGCCAGCAGTTCTACAGGGGCCAATCAGCCCCAGCATTTT.

This clonotype has just a few counts. The J gene is TRBJ2-1, the V gene TRBV11-2; 11 bases align to TRBD2. Germline-derived CDR1 and CDR2 are SGHAT and FQNNGV. V shed 3 bases, J shed 6 bases, and the junction held 16 bases outside the gene matches. CDR3 size: 19 residues. This chain's CDR3 is CASSFLPWASGGYGNEQFF. In DNA, the CDR3 is TGTGCCAGCAGCTTTCTACCCTGGGCTAGCGGGGGGTACGGCAATGAGCAGTTCTTC. Full variable domain (missing parts from reference TRBV11-2 and TRBJ2-1): EAGVAQSPRYKIIEKRQSVAFWCNPISGHATLYWYQQILGQGPKLLIQFQNNGVVDDSQLPKDRFSAERLKGVDSTLKIQPAKLEDSAVYLCASSFLPWASGGYGNEQFFGPGTRLTVL.

This clonotype was seen a handful of times. This chain links TRBV12-3 or TRBV12-4 with TRBJ2-3, with D uncertain. The CDR3 is 14 amino acids. Trimming removed 3 bases at V and 1 base at J, with 8 bases between. The CDR3 protein is CASSFKGGTDTQYF. CDR3 nucleotides: TGTGCCAGCAGTTTCAAGGGCGGCACAGATACGCAGTATTTT.

This clonotype has ten or more counts. J is TRBJ1-1 and V is TRBV6-5; no clear D. This CDR3 contains 11 residues. Germline values: CDR1 MNHEY, CDR2 SVGAGI. V was trimmed by 6 bases and J by 9 bases, leaving 11 bases between them. CDR3 bases: TGTGCCAGCAGCCGAGGATCGAAAGCTTTCTTT. The encoded protein is CASSRGSKAFF.

The table lists this clonotype with many counts. This chain uses TRBV20-1 with TRBJ1-5; TRBD1 might be the D (5 bases). Germline CDR1 is DFQATT and CDR2 is SNEGSKA (reference sequence). There are 13 residues in the CDR3. Trimming removed 6 bases at V and 1 base at J, with 10 bases between. CDR3 residues: CSALGVSNQPQHF. The CDR3 DNA is TGCAGTGCCCTGGGGGTGAGCAATCAGCCCCAGCATTTT.

This clonotype was observed a handful of times. The chain carries TRBV20-1 and TRBJ1-1; no definite D call. Trimming cost V 0 bases and J 0 bases, with 14 bases left between them. The CDR3 consists of 16 residues. The germline V gene encodes CDR1 DFQATT and CDR2 SNEGSKA (reference sequence). The CDR3 bases are TGCAGTGCTAGAGATCTGTGGGGAAATATGAACACTGAAGCTTTCTTT. It yields the protein CSARDLWGNMNTEAFF.

Turning to this clonotype: A much bigger clone sits one base away, suggesting this may be a read error. The chain carries TRBV20-1 and TRBJ2-1, with D hard to call. This CDR3 is built from 14 residues. Germline loops: CDR1 DFQATT, CDR2 SNEGSKA (reference sequence). Trimming removed 4 bases at V and 6 bases at J, with 16 bases between. Here the CDR3 reads CSATRKTLANEQFF. The CDR3 bases are TGCAGTGCTACAAGAAAGACGCTCGCCAATGAGCAGTTCTTC.

V usage is TRBV20-1 and J usage is TRBJ2-1; D possibly matches TRBD1 or TRBD2 (5 bases each). Germline V lookup: CDR1 DFQATT, CDR2 SNEGSKA (reference sequence). The CDR3 has 16 residues. Trimming removed 1 base at V and 6 bases at J, with 19 bases between. This CDR3 reads CSARALGTAGFNEQFF. The CDR3 DNA sequence: TGCAGTGCTAGAGCCCTCGGGACGGCAGGCTTCAATGAGCAGTTCTTC.

The chain carries TRBV4-3 and TRBJ2-7; D possibly corresponds to TRBD2 (5 bases). Germline values: CDR1 LGHNA, CDR2 YSLEER. There are 15 residues in the CDR3. V gave up 1 base and J gave up 2 bases, with 12 bases separating them. This chain's CDR3 is CASSQVETNTYEQYF. The CDR3 DNA sequence: TGCGCCAGCAGCCAAGTGGAGACTAACACCTACGAGCAGTACTTC.

This clonotype was recorded a few times. The chain recombines TRBV30 with TRBJ1-1; no firm D call. Per the germline V gene, CDR1 is GTSNPN and CDR2 is SVGIG (reference sequence). The CDR3 is 12 residues long. Trimming took 5 bases from V and 0 from J, leaving 7 bases between them. The CDR3 protein is CAWELLNTEAFF. The DNA of the CDR3 is TGTGCCTGGGAACTCCTGAACACTGAAGCTTTCTTT.

The genes are TRBV6-2 or TRBV6-3 and TRBJ2-1; D is uncertain. The V end lost 0 bases, the J end lost 8 bases, and 5 bases lay between the germline ends. The germline V gene encodes CDR1 MNHEY and CDR2 SVGEGT. The CDR3 totals 12 residues. The DNA of the CDR3 is TGTGCCAGCAGTTACTCGGGATATGAGCAGTTCTTC. This codes for CASSYSGYEQFF.